This T cell receptor beta chain is drawn from a study of blood T cell repertoires in COVID-19. Overall study: Sources were T cells, B-cell-depleted T cells, or PBMCs; the material itself was cDNA or gDNA.

In the authors' methods: Amplification from reference gene primers served as the basis for estimated nucleated cell counts. Method: immunoSEQ multiplex PCR; TCRdb's copy keeps in-frame clones and lacks some. V and J calls plus clone size are reproduced from that table; the DNA served to infer D and trimming. The table shows approximately 230,000 clones, with over 75% occurring only once. Across 24 US areas, participants ranged in age from roughly 18 to 95 years. This CDR3 is 13 amino acids long. Looked up from germline, CDR1 is SGHTA and CDR2 is FQGTGA. Between the trimmed V and J ends, which lost 4 bases and 3 bases, there was a span of 9 bases.

The chain joins TRBV7-3 to TRBJ1-2; weak D call: TRBD1 (6 bases). What was sequenced was PBMCs or T cells enriched from blood (not recorded which). The receptor comes from a man aged 35 to 55 who had recovered from COVID-19. Here the CDR3 DNA reads TGTGCCAGCAGCTCGACAGGCGACTATGGCTACACCTTC. It yields the protein CASSSTGDYGYTF. The full variable domain, with the rest looked up from reference TRBV7-3 and TRBJ1-2, is GAGVSQTPSNKVTEKGKYVELRCDPISGHTALYWYRQSLGQGPEFLIYFQGTGAADDSGLPNDRFFAVRPEGSVSTLKIQRTERGDSAVYLCASSSTGDYGYTFGSGTRLTVV.